One and the same sample provided the 30 T cell receptor beta chains below, sequenced in a study of blood T cell repertoires in COVID-19 (TCRdb year 2020). The library relied on the immunoSEQ multiplex PCR assay. The table comes from immuneACCESS by way of TCRdb, which keeps in-frame sequences with V and J called. Part of the clones is missing from these tables; in studies checked, under half for an unresolved V gene and the rest for unknown reasons. Recorded for this sample are about 34,000 clones; roughly three quarters of them occurred a single time. The ten largest make up more than 15% of the sample. The specimen sequenced was peripheral blood. The receptors were gathered from a human donor in a cohort sampled during active COVID-19.

This clone was counted between two and nine times. The rearrangement joins TRBV15 to TRBJ1-3; D remains ambiguous. The V gene's germline CDR1 is LNHNV and CDR2 YYDKDF (reference sequence). CDR3 length: 18 amino acids. Trimming removed 0 bases from V and 0 bases from J, with 15 bases in between. The CDR3: CATSRDLLSYRSGNTIYF. The DNA for the CDR3 is TGTGCCACCAGCAGAGATCTCCTATCCTACCGCTCTGGAAACACCATATATTTT.

V and J are TRBV5-1 and TRBJ2-2; 7 nucleotides line up with TRBD1. Germline assignment: CDR1 SGHRS and CDR2 YFSETQ. CDR3 size: 14 residues. Trimming at V came to 5 bases and at J to 7 bases, leaving 8 bases not matched to a gene. The CDR3 is CASRQTGLDGELFF. Written as DNA, the CDR3 is TGCGCCAGCAGACAGACAGGGTTGGACGGGGAGCTGTTTTTT.

This clone was seen a handful of times. The V gene is TRBV10-3, the J gene TRBJ2-7; 8 positions match TRBD1. This CDR3 contains 16 residues. Trimming took 3 bases from V and 2 from J; bases not matched to a gene: 9. Germline CDR1 is ENHRY and CDR2 is SYGVKD. CDR3 DNA: TGTGCCATCAGTGATTCCGGACAGGGACGGCCCTACGAGCAGTACTTC. Amino acid sequence: CAISDSGQGRPYEQYF.

V is TRBV18 and J is TRBJ2-2; D may be TRBD2 (5 bases). Germline V gives CDR1 KGHSH, CDR2 LQKENI. There are 16 residues in the CDR3. V was shortened by 3 bases and J by 4 bases, with 15 bases between the two germline ends. CDR3 amino acids: CASSPSRAGGTGELFF. The CDR3 DNA reads TGTGCCAGCTCACCGTCGCGGGCAGGTGGCACCGGGGAGCTGTTTTTT.

V and J are TRBV23-1 and TRBJ2-2; unclear D gene. TRBV23-1 is given ORF status, its function remaining uncertain. CDR3 length: 16 amino acids. Trimming cost V 8 bases and J 2 bases, with 18 bases left between them. The CDR3 region is CASRLRCGINTGELFF. CDR3 coding DNA: TGCGCCAGCCGACTGAGGTGCGGTATTAACACCGGGGAGCTGTTTTTT.

The chain couples TRBV7-9 to TRBJ1-3; no clear D gene. The CDR3 extends over 14 amino acids. CDR1 is SEHNR, CDR2 FQNEAQ, per germline (reference sequence). Trimming pared 6 bases from V and 7 bases from J, leaving 16 bases between. As DNA, the CDR3 is TGTGCCAGCAGTCAGGAGGGCCCCTGGAACACCATATATTTT. Its translation: CASSQEGPWNTIYF.

This clone has more than one count but fewer than ten. The chain uses TRBV6-5 and TRBJ2-5; the D is unclear. CDR3 length equals 13 residues. Germline V gives CDR1 MNHEY, CDR2 SVGAGI. Trimming shortened V by 5 bases and J by 2 bases, and 9 bases separated the two germline ends. CDR3 loop: CASSPTPQETQYF. The DNA of the CDR3 is TGTGCCAGCAGTCCCACTCCTCAAGAGACCCAGTACTTC.

J is TRBJ1-1 and V is TRBV5-8, with D possibly being TRBD1 (6 bases). The length of the CDR3 is 15 residues. Trimming took 0 bases from V and 4 from J, leaving 13 bases between them. Per the germline V gene, CDR1 is SGHTS and CDR2 is YDEGEE. The CDR3 loop reads CASSLGQGWGTEAFF. DNA of the CDR3: TGTGCCAGCAGCTTGGGGCAGGGGTGGGGCACTGAAGCTTTCTTT.

CDR3 region: CSVETGGESYEQYF. The CDR3 DNA sequence: TGCAGCGTTGAGACAGGGGGCGAGTCCTACGAGCAGTACTTC. The genes are TRBV29-1 and TRBJ2-7; the match to TRBD1 covers 10 bases. The ends lost 3 bases at V and 1 base at J; junction bases unmatched: 3. From germline, CDR1 is SQVTM and CDR2 ANQGSEA. The CDR3 is made up of 14 amino acids.

This clone was detected many times. V is TRBV6-6 and J is TRBJ1-2; D remains unclear. Between the trimmed V and J ends, which lost 0 bases and 7 bases, there was a span of 9 bases. This CDR3 is built from 13 residues. The V gene's germline CDR1 is MNHNY and CDR2 SVGAGI (reference sequence). CDR3 coding DNA: TGTGCCAGCAGTTACTCGAAACCGAGTGGCTACACCTTC. It yields the protein CASSYSKPSGYTF.

V and J are TRBV18 and TRBJ2-6; 11 bases agree with TRBD1. The CDR3 loop spans 20 amino acids. V lost 2 bases, J lost 3 bases, and 12 bases stayed unmatched. Germline CDR1 is KGHSH and CDR2 is LQKENI. This chain's CDR3 is CASSPRTGGVRASGANVLTF. Written as DNA, the CDR3 is TGTGCCAGCTCACCAAGGACAGGGGGCGTTCGGGCAAGTGGGGCCAACGTCCTGACTTTC.

V is TRBV5-5 and J is TRBJ2-6; D uncertain. The CDR3 is made up of 15 amino acids. V lost 4 bases and J lost 2, with 10 bases in between. In germline, CDR1 is SGHKS, CDR2 YYEKEE (reference sequence). The CDR3 DNA sequence: TGTGCCAGCAGCCCGCGCGGAACTGGGGCCAACGTCCTGACTTTC. Encoded protein: CASSPRGTGANVLTF.

The count of this clone is one. V is TRBV18 and J is TRBJ2-7; 11 bases line up with TRBD1. V shed 1 base and J 1 base; nucleotides not matched to a gene: 3. This CDR3 region has 16 residues. Germline CDR1 reads KGHSH; CDR2 reads LQKENI. CDR3 sequence (DNA): TGTGCCAGCTCACCACGTGGGACAGGGGGATCCTACGAGCAGTACTTC. Translating it yields CASSPRGTGGSYEQYF.

The V gene is TRBV27, the J gene TRBJ1-4; TRBD1 agrees at 10 bases. This CDR3 comprises 15 residues. With V trimmed by 5 bases and J by 6 bases, 6 bases remained unmatched. Germline V CDR1 and CDR2: MNHEY, SMNVEV (reference sequence). The CDR3 spells CASSTRTGGDEKLFF. The CDR3 DNA reads as TGTGCCAGCAGTACGAGGACAGGGGGGGATGAAAAACTGTTTTTT.

V gene TRBV21-1 combines with J gene TRBJ2-1; whether TRBD2, the table's D call, matches the DNA was not checked. TRBV21-1 is a pseudogene segment. CDR3 length: 16 amino acids. In nucleotides, the CDR3 is TGTGCCAGCACCACCCCGACTAGCGGGGGTAACAATGAGCAGTTCTTC. This sequence encodes CASTTPTSGGNNEQFF.

The chain has TRBV7-2 and TRBJ2-1, with a weak D call TRBD1 (7 bases). Trimming cost V 5 bases and J 9 bases, with 20 bases left between them. From germline, CDR1 is SGHTA and CDR2 FQGNSA. The CDR3 is made up of 15 amino acids. The CDR3 nucleotides read TGTGCCAGCAGCCAGGGGGGCCTGAAGTCGGGTGAGCAGTTCTTC. Its translation: CASSQGGLKSGEQFF. The variable domain in full, completed from reference TRBV7-2 and TRBJ2-1, reads GAGVSQSPSNKVTEKGKDVELRCDPISGHTALYWYRQSLGQGLEFLIYFQGNSAPDKSGLPSDRFSAERTGGSVSTLTIQRTQQEDSAVYLCASSQGGLKSGEQFFGPGTRLTVL.

This rearrangement joins TRBV11-2 to TRBJ2-3; perhaps TRBD2 as D (6 bases). Trimming removed 6 bases at V and 2 bases at J, with 15 bases between. The CDR3 extends over 15 amino acids. Germline V gene data show CDR1 as SGHAT and CDR2 as FQNNGV. The CDR3, as DNA: TGTGCCAGCAGAGTTCTGGGGGGATTCACAGATACGCAGTATTTT. As protein: CASRVLGGFTDTQYF.

The V and J genes are TRBV5-4 and TRBJ1-3, with 8 bases identical to TRBD1. After removal of 3 bases from V and 4 bases from J, the junction contained 3 bases not matched to a gene. CDR1 SGHNT and CDR2 YYREEE come from the germline V gene (reference sequence). The CDR3 contains 14 residues. CDR3 nucleotides: TGTGCCAGCAGCTCCAGGGGGCTAGGAAACACCATATATTTT. Its protein product is CASSSRGLGNTIYF.

The chain uses TRBV6-5 and TRBJ1-4, with 7 bases aligning to TRBD1. With 4 bases clipped from V and 8 bases from J, the junction kept 10 bases outside the gene matches. The length of the CDR3 is 15 residues. Germline V gene sequence: CDR1 MNHEY, CDR2 SVGAGI. This CDR3 is CASSLQTGVGEKLFF. In DNA, the CDR3 is TGTGCCAGCAGTTTACAAACAGGGGTAGGGGAAAAACTGTTTTTT.

The rearrangement joins TRBV6-5 to TRBJ1-2; 8 nucleotides line up with TRBD1. CDR3 size: 13 residues. CDR1 is MNHEY, CDR2 SVGAGI, per germline. The V gene end was trimmed by 6 bases and the J gene end by 1 base; junction bases not matched to a gene: 1. DNA for the CDR3: TGTGCCAGCAGGGACAGGGTTAACTATGGCTACACCTTC. This codes for CASRDRVNYGYTF.

This chain links TRBV20-1 with TRBJ2-1; 11 nucleotides agree with TRBD2. The CDR3 spans 17 residues. Germline CDR1 and CDR2: DFQATT and SNEGSKA (reference sequence). With V trimmed by 3 bases and J by 6 bases, 13 bases remained unmatched. This chain's CDR3 is CSASATGGTSGANEQFF. The CDR3 nucleotides are TGCAGTGCTAGTGCCACCGGAGGGACTAGCGGCGCCAATGAGCAGTTCTTC.

The CDR3 DNA reads as TGTGCCAGCGACGACAGGGGTGGAAACACCGGGGAGCTGTTTTTT. Translation: CASDDRGGNTGELFF. V is TRBV3-1 (or the pseudogene TRBV3-2) and J is TRBJ2-2; TRBD1 aligns across 8 bases. The V segment lost 8 bases and the J segment 2 bases; nucleotides outside the gene matches: 7. CDR3 size: 15 residues. In germline, CDR1 is LGHDT, CDR2 YNNKEL (reference sequence).

This chain joins TRBV5-1 and TRBJ1-1, with 9 positions matching TRBD1. CDR1 and CDR2 (germline): SGHRS, YFSETQ. V was pared by 5 bases and J by 0 bases, with 8 bases of the junction left unmatched. There are 16 residues in the CDR3. The CDR3 DNA sequence: TGCGCCAGCAGATTTGGGACAGGGTTTTTGAACACTGAAGCTTTCTTT. Its translation: CASRFGTGFLNTEAFF.

The J gene is TRBJ1-5, the V gene TRBV7-8, with D tentatively TRBD1 (5 bases). V was clipped by 1 base and J by 11 bases, with 21 bases between them. The CDR3 length is 16 residues. Per the germline V gene, CDR1 is SGHVS and CDR2 is FQNEAQ. The CDR3 nucleotides are TGTGCCAGCAGCTTAGTCGGAGCCAGCCTTCCCAGGGCCCAGCATTTT. The encoded protein is CASSLVGASLPRAQHF.

This clone occurred a few times. This chain joins TRBV6-5 and TRBJ1-2, with TRBD1 matching 7 bases. Trimming took 5 bases from V and 0 from J; bases not matched to a gene: 3. Germline assignment: CDR1 MNHEY and CDR2 SVGAGI. The CDR3 totals 14 residues. The CDR3 DNA sequence: TGTGCCAGCAGTCCCGGGACAGCTAACTATGGCTACACCTTC. It codes for CASSPGTANYGYTF.

The chain carries TRBV19 and TRBJ1-4, with D perhaps matching TRBD1 (5 bases). The length of the CDR3 is 18 residues. V lost 7 bases and J lost 0, with 21 bases in between. The germline gives CDR1 LNHDA, CDR2 SQIVND (reference sequence). For the CDR3, the DNA is TGTGCCAGTACCTCAGGGAGGTTGGGTTTTACAACTAATGAAAAACTGTTTTTT. Its protein is CASTSGRLGFTTNEKLFF.

The V gene is TRBV30, the J gene TRBJ2-5, with TRBD2 matching 9 bases. The CDR3 is 15 residues long. CDR1 and CDR2 from the germline V gene are GTSNPN and SVGIG (reference sequence). The junction had 12 bases not matched to a gene; V was cut back by 7 bases and J by 3 bases. CDR3 sequence reads: CAYNSPGLAKETQYF. In DNA, the CDR3 is TGTGCCTACAATTCGCCGGGACTAGCTAAAGAGACCCAGTACTTC.

The V call is TRBV30, the J call TRBJ2-3, with 7 bases fitting TRBD2. Germline CDR1 is GTSNPN and CDR2 is SVGIG (reference sequence). This CDR3 is 12 amino acids long. The V and J ends lost 1 base and 9 bases, in that order; junction bases with no gene match: 4. This CDR3 reads CAWSGRGFTQYF. CDR3 coding DNA: TGTGCCTGGAGTGGGCGGGGGTTCACGCAGTATTTT.

The rearrangement uses TRBV5-1 and TRBJ2-1; D unclear. There are 15 residues in the CDR3. The ends were cut back, 0 bases at V and 0 bases at J, with 7 bases in the middle. Per the germline V gene, CDR1 is SGHRS and CDR2 is YFSETQ. CDR3 sequence: CASSLVSSSYNEQFF. As DNA, the CDR3 is TGCGCCAGCAGCTTGGTGTCGAGCTCCTACAATGAGCAGTTCTTC.

This clone was recorded many times. The chain has TRBV7-9 and TRBJ2-1, with 7 positions matching TRBD2. The CDR3 runs to 15 residues. After removal of 2 bases from V and 0 bases from J, the junction contained 1 base not matched to a gene. Germline CDR1 SEHNR, CDR2 FQNEAQ (reference sequence). DNA for the CDR3: TGTGCCAGCAGCTTACGGGGGGACTCCTACAATGAGCAGTTCTTC. Its translation: CASSLRGDSYNEQFF.